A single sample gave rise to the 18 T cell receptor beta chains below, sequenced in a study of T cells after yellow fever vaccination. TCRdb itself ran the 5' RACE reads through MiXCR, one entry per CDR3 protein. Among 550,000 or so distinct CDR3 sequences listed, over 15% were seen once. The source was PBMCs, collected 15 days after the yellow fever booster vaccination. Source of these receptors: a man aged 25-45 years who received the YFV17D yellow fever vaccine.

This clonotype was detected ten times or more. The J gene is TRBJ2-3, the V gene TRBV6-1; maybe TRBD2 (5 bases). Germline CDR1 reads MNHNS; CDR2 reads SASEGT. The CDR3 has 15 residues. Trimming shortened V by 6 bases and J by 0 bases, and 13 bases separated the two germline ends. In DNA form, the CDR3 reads TGTGCCAGCAGGGAGGCGGTGTATAGCACAGATACGCAGTATTTT. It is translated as CASREAVYSTDTQYF.

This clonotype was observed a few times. The CDR3 bases are TGTGCCAGCAGAAAAACGGACAGGCACTACGAGCAGTACTTC. As protein: CASRKTDRHYEQYF. The chain has TRBV28 and TRBJ2-7, with TRBD1 matching over 7 bases. J gave up 3 bases and V 6 bases, and 8 bases lay outside the gene matches. The length of the CDR3 is 14 residues. Germline V gene sequence: CDR1 MDHEN, CDR2 SYDVKM. Combining the CDR3 with reference TRBV28 and TRBJ2-7 gives the whole variable domain DVKVTQSSRYLVKRTGEKVFLECVQDMDHENMFWYRQDPGLGLRLIYFSYDVKMKEKGDIPEGYSVSREKKERFSLILESASTNQTSMYLCASRKTDRHYEQYFGPGTRLTVT.

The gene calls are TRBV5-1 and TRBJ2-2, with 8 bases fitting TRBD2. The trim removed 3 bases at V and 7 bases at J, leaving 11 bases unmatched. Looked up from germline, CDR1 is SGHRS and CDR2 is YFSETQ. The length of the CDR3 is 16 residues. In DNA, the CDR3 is TGCGCCAGCAGCTACCTAACGGGAGGGCTTGACGGGGAGCTGTTTTTT. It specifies CASSYLTGGLDGELFF.

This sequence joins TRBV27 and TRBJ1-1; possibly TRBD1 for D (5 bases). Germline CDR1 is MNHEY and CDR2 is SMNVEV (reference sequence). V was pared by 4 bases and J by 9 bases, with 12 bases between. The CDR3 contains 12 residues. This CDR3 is CASSSGGVKAFF. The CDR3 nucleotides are TGTGCCAGCAGTTCTGGGGGGGTAAAAGCTTTCTTT.

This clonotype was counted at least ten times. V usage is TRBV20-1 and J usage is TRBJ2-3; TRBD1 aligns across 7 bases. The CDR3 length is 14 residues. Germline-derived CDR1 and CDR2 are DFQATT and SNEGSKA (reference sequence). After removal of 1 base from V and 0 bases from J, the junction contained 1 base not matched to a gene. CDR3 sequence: CSARGQGSTDTQYF. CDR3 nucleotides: TGCAGTGCTAGAGGACAGGGAAGCACAGATACGCAGTATTTT.

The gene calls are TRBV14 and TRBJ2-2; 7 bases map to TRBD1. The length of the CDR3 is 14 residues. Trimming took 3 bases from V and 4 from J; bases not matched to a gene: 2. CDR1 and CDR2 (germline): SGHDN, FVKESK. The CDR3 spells CASSQGQFTGELFF. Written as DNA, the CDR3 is TGTGCCAGCAGCCAGGGACAGTTCACCGGGGAGCTGTTTTTT. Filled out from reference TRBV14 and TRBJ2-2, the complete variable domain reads EAGVTQFPSHSVIEKGQTVTLRCDPISGHDNLYWYRRVMGKEIKFLLHFVKESKQDESGMPNNRFLAERTGGTYSTLKVQPAELEDSGVYFCASSQGQFTGELFFGEGSRLTVL.

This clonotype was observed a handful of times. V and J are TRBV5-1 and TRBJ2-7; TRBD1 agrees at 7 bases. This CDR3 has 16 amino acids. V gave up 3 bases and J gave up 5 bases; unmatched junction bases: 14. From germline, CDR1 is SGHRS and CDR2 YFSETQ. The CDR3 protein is CASSSKTRVQGDEQYF. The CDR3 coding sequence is TGCGCCAGCAGCTCGAAGACCCGGGTTCAGGGGGACGAGCAGTACTTC.

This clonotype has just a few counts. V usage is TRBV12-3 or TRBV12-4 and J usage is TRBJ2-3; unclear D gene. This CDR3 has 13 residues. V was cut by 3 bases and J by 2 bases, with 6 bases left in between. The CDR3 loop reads CASSFGHTDTQYF. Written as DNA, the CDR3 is TGTGCCAGCAGTTTCGGGCACACAGATACGCAGTATTTT.

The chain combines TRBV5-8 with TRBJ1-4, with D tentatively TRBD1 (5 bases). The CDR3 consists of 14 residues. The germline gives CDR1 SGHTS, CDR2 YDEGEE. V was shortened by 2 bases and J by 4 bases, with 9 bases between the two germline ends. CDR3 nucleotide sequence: TGTGCCAGCAGCTTAAGAGACAGTAATGAAAAACTGTTTTTT. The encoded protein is CASSLRDSNEKLFF.

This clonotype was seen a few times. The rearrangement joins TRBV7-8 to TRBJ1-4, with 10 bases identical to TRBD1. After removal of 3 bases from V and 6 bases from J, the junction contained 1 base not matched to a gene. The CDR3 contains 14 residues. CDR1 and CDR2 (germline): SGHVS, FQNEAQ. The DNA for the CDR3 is TGTGCCAGCAGCTTCGACAGGGGGCATGAAAAACTGTTTTTT. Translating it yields CASSFDRGHEKLFF.

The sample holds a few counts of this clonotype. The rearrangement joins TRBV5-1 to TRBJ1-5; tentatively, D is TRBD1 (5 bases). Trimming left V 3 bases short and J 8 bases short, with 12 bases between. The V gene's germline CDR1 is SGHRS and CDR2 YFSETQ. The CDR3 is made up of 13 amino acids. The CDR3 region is CASSWGPQEPQHF. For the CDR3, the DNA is TGCGCCAGCAGCTGGGGACCGCAGGAGCCCCAGCATTTT. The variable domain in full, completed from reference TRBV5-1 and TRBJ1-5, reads KAGVTQTPRYLIKTRGQQVTLSCSPISGHRSVSWYQQTPGQGLQFLFEYFSETQRNKGNFPGRFSGRQFSNSRSEMNVSTLELGDSALYLCASSWGPQEPQHFGDGTRLSIL.

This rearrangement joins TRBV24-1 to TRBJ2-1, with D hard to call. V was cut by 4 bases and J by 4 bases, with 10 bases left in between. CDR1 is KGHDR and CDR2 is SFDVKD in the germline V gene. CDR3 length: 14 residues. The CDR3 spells CATSESTKYNEQFF. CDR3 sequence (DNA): TGTGCCACCAGTGAGAGTACCAAATACAATGAGCAGTTCTTC.

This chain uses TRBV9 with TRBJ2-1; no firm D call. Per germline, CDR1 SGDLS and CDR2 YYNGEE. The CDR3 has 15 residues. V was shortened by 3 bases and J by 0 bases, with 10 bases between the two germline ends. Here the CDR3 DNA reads TGTGCCAGCAGCGCCGCTAGTAGCTCCTACAATGAGCAGTTCTTC. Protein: CASSAASSSYNEQFF.

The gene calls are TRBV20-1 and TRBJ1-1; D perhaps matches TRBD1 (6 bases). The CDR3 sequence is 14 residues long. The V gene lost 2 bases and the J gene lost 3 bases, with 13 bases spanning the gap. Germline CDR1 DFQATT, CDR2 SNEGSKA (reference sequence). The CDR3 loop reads CSARKGGADTEAFF. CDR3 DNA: TGCAGTGCTAGAAAGGGGGGGGCAGACACTGAAGCTTTCTTT.

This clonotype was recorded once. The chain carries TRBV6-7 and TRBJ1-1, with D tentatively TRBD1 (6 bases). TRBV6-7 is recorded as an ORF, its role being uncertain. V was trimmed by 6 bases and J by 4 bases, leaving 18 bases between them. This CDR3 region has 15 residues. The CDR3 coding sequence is TGTGCCAGCAGCAGAAACCGGGGGGCCGGCACTGAAGCTTTCTTT. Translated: CASSRNRGAGTEAFF.

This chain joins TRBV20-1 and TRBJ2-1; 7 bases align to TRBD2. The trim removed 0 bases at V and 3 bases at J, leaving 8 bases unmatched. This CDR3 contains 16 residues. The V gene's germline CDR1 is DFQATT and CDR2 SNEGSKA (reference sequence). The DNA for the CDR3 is TGCAGTGCTAGAGATTCCGCTAGCGGCGGCTACAATGAGCAGTTCTTC. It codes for CSARDSASGGYNEQFF.

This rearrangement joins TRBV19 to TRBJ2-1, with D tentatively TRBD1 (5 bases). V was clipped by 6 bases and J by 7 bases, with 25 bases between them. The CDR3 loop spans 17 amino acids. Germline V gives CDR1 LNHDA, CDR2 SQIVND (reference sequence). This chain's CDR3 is CASSYYSTAGKGNEQFF. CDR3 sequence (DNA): TGTGCCAGTAGCTATTATTCGACAGCTGGAAAGGGGAATGAGCAGTTCTTC.

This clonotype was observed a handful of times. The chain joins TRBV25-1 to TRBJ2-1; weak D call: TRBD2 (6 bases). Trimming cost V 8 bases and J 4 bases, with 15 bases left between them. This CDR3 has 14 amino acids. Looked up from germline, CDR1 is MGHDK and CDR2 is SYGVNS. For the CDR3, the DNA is TGTGCCAGCGCAAGGGACGGGAGTTACAATGAGCAGTTCTTC. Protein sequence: CASARDGSYNEQFF.